This T cell receptor beta chain was recorded in a study of OX40 agonist ivuxolimab in advanced cancers. As for the study in general: The patients got ivuxolimab, which is an agonistic anti-OX40 (CD134) antibody. Checkpoint inhibitors had been given previously to 35% to 50% of patients.

Whole-study findings and limits: There were, on average, more expanded clones in CD8+ T cells than in CD4+.

TCRdb's table, derived via immunoSEQ multiplex PCR, lists solely in-frame clones and lacks some. This sample has about 69,000 clones, with 91% found just once. The table lists this clone with a count of one. Antigen: not known. This CDR3 region has 15 residues. After removal of 0 bases from V and 4 bases from J, the junction contained 3 bases not matched to a gene. Germline CDR1 reads MNHEY; CDR2 reads SVGAGI. The receptor was derived from an adult with an advanced solid tumor such as melanoma, head and neck, liver or kidney cancer. The chain couples TRBV6-5 to TRBJ1-3; 7 positions match TRBD1. Sequenced material: CD4+ or CD8+ T cells sorted from blood, taken in a trial of the OX40 agonist ivuxolimab. The CDR3, as DNA: TGTGCCAGCAGTTACTCTGCAGGGGGAGGAAACACCATATATTTT. It yields the protein CASSYSAGGGNTIYF.